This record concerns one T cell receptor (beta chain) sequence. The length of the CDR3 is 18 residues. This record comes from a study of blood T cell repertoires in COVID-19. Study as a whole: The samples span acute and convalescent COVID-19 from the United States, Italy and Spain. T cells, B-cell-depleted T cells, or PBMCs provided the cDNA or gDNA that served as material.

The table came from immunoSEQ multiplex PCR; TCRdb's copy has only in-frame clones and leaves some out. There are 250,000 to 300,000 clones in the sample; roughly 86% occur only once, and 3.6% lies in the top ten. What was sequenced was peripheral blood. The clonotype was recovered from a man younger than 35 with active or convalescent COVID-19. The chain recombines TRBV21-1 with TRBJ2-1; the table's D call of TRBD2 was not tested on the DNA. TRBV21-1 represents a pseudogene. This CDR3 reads CASSGPGLAGSSYNEQFF. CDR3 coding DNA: TGTGCCAGCAGCGGCCCGGGACTAGCGGGGAGCTCCTACAATGAGCAGTTCTTC.